Below are 14 T cell receptor beta chains sequenced from a single sample in a study of shared clonotypes between healthy human individuals (dated by TCRdb to the early 2020s). The library was produced with the immunoSEQ multiplex PCR assay. The clones in this table, taken by TCRdb from immuneACCESS, are in-frame only. Not every clone is retained; where verified, under half of the shortfall comes from an unresolved V gene, and the cause of the rest is unknown. This sample lists around 2.1 million clones; 90% to 95% were detected once. The top ten hold more than 1.5% of the sample. CD8 naive samples were obtained by positive selection for CCR7 among CD45RO-negative cells, yielding a CD45RA+CCR7+ population from which TemRA cells were excluded. The sequenced sample consisted of naive CD8+ T cells from PBMCs. Per the publication, the cell subset or site label means: CD45RA+CCR7+. Receptor source: a man younger than 35 in good health. Some clones in this sample may be carry-over from other donors' samples.

The rearrangement uses TRBV11-1 and TRBJ2-2; D may be TRBD1 (7 bases). Germline CDR1 SGHAT, CDR2 FQDESV (reference sequence). Trimming stripped 0 bases from V and 3 bases from J, with 11 bases between. The CDR3 length is 16 residues. The CDR3 DNA sequence: TGTGCCAGCAGCTTAGCCCAGGGGGGTTACACCGGGGAGCTGTTTTTT. The encoded protein is CASSLAQGGYTGELFF.

The chain has TRBV7-9 and TRBJ1-1; perhaps TRBD1 as D (6 bases). The CDR3 length is 16 residues. CDR1 and CDR2 (germline): SEHNR, FQNEAQ (reference sequence). Trimming stripped 1 base from V and 0 bases from J, with 12 bases between. CDR3 sequence (DNA): TGTGCCAGCAGCTTAGGTGTCAGGGGCCTGAACACTGAAGCTTTCTTT. Protein: CASSLGVRGLNTEAFF.

The chain is built from TRBV30 and TRBJ2-5; 7 bases map to TRBD1. V was pared by 5 bases and J by 3 bases, with 12 bases of the junction left unmatched. The germline CDR1 and CDR2 sequences are GTSNPN and SVGIG (reference sequence). The CDR3 totals 15 residues. This CDR3 is CAWRFHRQGEETQYF. CDR3 DNA sequence: TGTGCCTGGCGATTTCACCGACAGGGTGAAGAGACCCAGTACTTC.

Worth noting for this clone: Additional DNA sequences in this sample encode the identical CDR3. The J gene is TRBJ2-2, the V gene TRBV6-6; D ambiguous. Trimming took off 5 bases at V and 7 bases at J, with 5 bases between the two ends. The germline gives CDR1 MNHNY, CDR2 SVGAGI (reference sequence). The CDR3 runs 11 residues. Here the CDR3 DNA reads TGTGCCAGCAGTGGTGGCGGGGAGCTGTTTTTT. Residues: CASSGGGELFF.

The chain combines TRBV15 with TRBJ2-7; D might be TRBD1 (6 bases). The CDR3 is 17 residues long. Trimming removed 0 bases at V and 2 bases at J, with 17 bases between. CDR1 and CDR2 (germline): LNHNV, YYDKDF (reference sequence). CDR3 in amino acids: CATSRDGGQGFPYEQYF. DNA of the CDR3: TGTGCCACCAGCAGAGATGGTGGCCAGGGGTTCCCCTACGAGCAGTACTTC.

The chain links TRBV5-4 to TRBJ1-1; TRBD1 is a possible D gene (5 bases). The CDR3 covers 13 residues. Trimming removed 4 bases at V and 0 bases at J, with 7 bases between. Germline CDR1 and CDR2: SGHNT and YYREEE (reference sequence). The CDR3 nucleotides read TGTGCCAGCAGCGGGGGAGTGAACACTGAAGCTTTCTTT. Translated, it gives CASSGGVNTEAFF.

About this clone: Distinct nucleotide sequences in the sample also encode this CDR3. V gene TRBV29-1 combines with J gene TRBJ2-3; D gene unclear. V was trimmed by 5 bases and J by 2 bases, leaving 5 bases between them. From germline, CDR1 is SQVTM and CDR2 ANQGSEA. This CDR3 has 11 amino acids. CDR3 loop: CSVRSTDTQYF. The DNA for the CDR3 is TGCAGCGTTAGGTCCACAGATACGCAGTATTTT.

This rearrangement joins TRBV19 to TRBJ1-2, with D possibly matching TRBD1 (5 bases). V lost 4 bases and J 8 bases, leaving 20 bases between the germline ends. This CDR3 contains 15 residues. The germline V gene encodes CDR1 LNHDA and CDR2 SQIVND (reference sequence). The CDR3 bases are TGTGCCAGTAGTACCACGTCCCCGGGGCCGGGAGGCTACACCTTC. It encodes CASSTTSPGPGGYTF.

The rearrangement joins TRBV27 to TRBJ2-2; D is possibly TRBD2 (6 bases). The CDR3 is 15 amino acids. V lost 8 bases, J lost 0 bases, and 13 bases lay in between. Germline CDR1 MNHEY, CDR2 SMNVEV (reference sequence). This chain's CDR3 is CASLTGTPNTGELFF. The CDR3 region has the DNA TGTGCCAGCCTCACCGGGACTCCGAACACCGGGGAGCTGTTTTTT.

The rearrangement joins TRBV9 to TRBJ1-4; 9 bases line up with TRBD1. J gave up 12 bases and V 3 bases, and 9 bases lay outside the gene matches. Germline V CDR1 and CDR2: SGDLS, YYNGEE. This CDR3 contains 14 residues. CDR3 protein: CASSARTGDSQLFF. The CDR3 DNA sequence: TGTGCCAGCAGCGCGCGGACAGGGGATAGTCAACTGTTTTTT.

V and J are TRBV30 and TRBJ2-7, with D perhaps TRBD1 (7 bases). The CDR3 runs 13 residues. The V end lost 5 bases, the J end lost 5 bases, and 16 bases lay between the germline ends. CDR1 is GTSNPN, CDR2 SVGIG, per germline (reference sequence). The CDR3 region has the DNA TGTGCCTGGGCCCTTCAGGGGGGAAACGAGCAGTACTTC. Amino acids: CAWALQGGNEQYF.

On this clone: Different DNA sequences within this sample yield the same CDR3. CDR3 DNA: TGTGCCAGTAGTATACAGGGTCACACTGAAGCTTTCTTT. Amino acids: CASSIQGHTEAFF. The chain recombines TRBV19 with TRBJ1-1; the D gene is possibly TRBD1 (5 bases). CDR1 LNHDA and CDR2 SQIVND come from the germline V gene (reference sequence). Trimming took 2 bases from V and 3 from J, leaving 7 bases between them. CDR3 size: 13 residues.

V is TRBV7-6 and J is TRBJ2-2; D possibly corresponds to TRBD2 (7 bases). The CDR3 runs 16 residues. Per germline, CDR1 SGHVS and CDR2 FNYEAQ. Deletions cut 1 base from V and 4 bases from J, with 13 bases between. The CDR3 loop is CASSLVAGAATGELFF. The CDR3, as DNA: TGTGCCAGCAGCTTAGTGGCGGGGGCGGCCACCGGGGAGCTGTTTTTT.

This clone was seen just once. CDR3 protein: CASQLAGGRHEQFF. CDR3 nucleotides: TGTGCCAGCCAGCTAGCGGGAGGGCGCCATGAGCAGTTCTTC. The chain carries TRBV6-5 and TRBJ2-1; 12 nucleotides align to TRBD2. CDR3 length: 14 residues. Germline CDR1 reads MNHEY; CDR2 reads SVGAGI. J gave up 8 bases and V 8 bases, and 7 bases lay outside the gene matches.